The next 5 T cell receptor beta chains were all read from a single sample in a study of cytomegalovirus exposure and HLA in healthy donors. Assay used: immunoSEQ multiplex PCR; TCRdb lists only in-frame clones, some missing. The sample lists under 140,000 clones, roughly 90% occurring once. Sequencing was done on a sample of PBMCs. The receptors come from a woman aged 18-35 years in good health and CMV-seronegative.

V is TRBV10-3 and J is TRBJ2-3; tentatively, D is TRBD1 (5 bases). Trimming stripped 7 bases from V and 2 bases from J, with 7 bases between. The CDR3 consists of 12 residues. The germline gives CDR1 ENHRY, CDR2 SYGVKD. The CDR3 bases are TGTGCCATCAAAGGGGCCACAGATACGCAGTATTTT. Translated, it gives CAIKGATDTQYF.

The chain combines TRBV6-1 with TRBJ2-1; 7 bases match TRBD1. The CDR3 contains 13 residues. Trimming took 5 bases from V and 10 from J; bases not matched to a gene: 8. Looked up from germline, CDR1 is MNHNS and CDR2 is SASEGT. CDR3 sequence (DNA): TGTGCCAGCAGTTCGGGACAGTTGCAGGAGCAGTTCTTC. This sequence encodes CASSSGQLQEQFF.

The chain employs TRBV2 and TRBJ1-4, with 7 bases lining up with TRBD1. The germline gives CDR1 SNHLY, CDR2 FYNNEI. J lost 7 bases, V lost 4 bases, and 9 bases had no gene match. This CDR3 spans 15 amino acids. The CDR3 sequence: CASSVGTVKGEKLFF. CDR3 bases: TGTGCCAGCAGTGTTGGGACAGTTAAGGGTGAAAAACTGTTTTTT.

J is TRBJ1-6 and V is TRBV7-8; 8 nucleotides match TRBD1. Germline assignment: CDR1 SGHVS and CDR2 FQNEAQ. Trimming took 3 bases from V and 2 from J; bases not matched to a gene: 3. This CDR3 spans 16 amino acids. DNA for the CDR3: TGTGCCAGCAGCTTCACAGGGGGAACCTATAATTCACCCCTCCACTTT. This translates into CASSFTGGTYNSPLHF.

This chain links TRBV11-2 with TRBJ2-1; TRBD1 matches 7 bases. From germline, CDR1 is SGHAT and CDR2 FQNNGV. The CDR3 runs to 15 residues. The J segment lost 7 bases and the V segment lost 1 base, leaving 7 bases of the junction unmatched. For the CDR3, the DNA is TGTGCCAGCAGCTTAGTCTCGACAGGGTGGAATGAGCAGTTCTTC. Its translation is CASSLVSTGWNEQFF. Complete variable domain (other parts from reference TRBV11-2 and TRBJ2-1): EAGVAQSPRYKIIEKRQSVAFWCNPISGHATLYWYQQILGQGPKLLIQFQNNGVVDDSQLPKDRFSAERLKGVDSTLKIQPAKLEDSAVYLCASSLVSTGWNEQFFGPGTRLTVL.